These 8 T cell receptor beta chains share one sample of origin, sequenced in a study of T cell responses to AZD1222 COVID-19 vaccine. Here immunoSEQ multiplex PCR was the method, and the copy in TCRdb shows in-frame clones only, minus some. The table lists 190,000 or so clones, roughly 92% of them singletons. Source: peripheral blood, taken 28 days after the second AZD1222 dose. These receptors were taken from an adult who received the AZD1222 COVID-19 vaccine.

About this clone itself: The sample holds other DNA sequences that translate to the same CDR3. The DNA for the CDR3 is TGTGCCAGCAGCCCTTCCTACGAGCAGTACTTC. Amino acids: CASSPSYEQYF. J is TRBJ2-7 and V is TRBV7-2; no clear D gene. V lost 5 bases to trimming and J lost 1 base, with 3 bases between them. CDR3 length equals 11 residues. Germline-derived CDR1 and CDR2 are SGHTA and FQGNSA. The entire variable domain, with the rest obtained from reference TRBV7-2 and TRBJ2-7, is as follows: GAGVSQSPSNKVTEKGKDVELRCDPISGHTALYWYRQSLGQGLEFLIYFQGNSAPDKSGLPSDRFSAERTGGSVSTLTIQRTQQEDSAVYLCASSPSYEQYFGPGTRLTVT.

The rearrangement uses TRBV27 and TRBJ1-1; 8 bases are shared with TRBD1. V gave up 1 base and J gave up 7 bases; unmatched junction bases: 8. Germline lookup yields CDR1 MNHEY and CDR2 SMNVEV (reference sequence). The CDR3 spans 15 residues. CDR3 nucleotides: TGTGCCAGCAGTTTATTAAGCAGGGGGCACGGTGAAGCTTTCTTT. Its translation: CASSLLSRGHGEAFF.

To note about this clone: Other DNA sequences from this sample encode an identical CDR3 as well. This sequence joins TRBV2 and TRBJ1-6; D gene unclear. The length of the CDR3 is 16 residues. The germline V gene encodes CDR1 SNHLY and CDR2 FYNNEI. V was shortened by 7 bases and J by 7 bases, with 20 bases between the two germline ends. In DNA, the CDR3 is TGTGCCAGCACTCCGGACGGACCCGTCCTAAATTCACCCCTCCACTTT. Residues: CASTPDGPVLNSPLHF.

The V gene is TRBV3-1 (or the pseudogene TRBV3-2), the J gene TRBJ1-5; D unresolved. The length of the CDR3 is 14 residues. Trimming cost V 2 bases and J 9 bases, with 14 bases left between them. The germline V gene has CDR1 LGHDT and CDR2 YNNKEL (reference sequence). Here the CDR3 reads CASSQSAGWAPQHF. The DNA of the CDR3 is TGTGCCAGCAGCCAATCGGCGGGCTGGGCGCCCCAGCATTTT.

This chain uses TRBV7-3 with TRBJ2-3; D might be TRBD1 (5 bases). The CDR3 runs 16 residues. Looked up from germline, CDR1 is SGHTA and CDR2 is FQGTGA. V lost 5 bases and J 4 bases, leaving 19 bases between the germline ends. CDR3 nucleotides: TGTGCCAGCAGCCCCTCCGGTCAGGGATCTTCAGATACGCAGTATTTT. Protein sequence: CASSPSGQGSSDTQYF.

The CDR3 DNA is TGTGCCAGCAGCTCTTATTACGAGCAGTACTTC. Its translation: CASSSYYEQYF. This chain joins TRBV14 and TRBJ2-7, with unresolved D. The ends were cut back, 5 bases at V and 4 bases at J, with 6 bases in the middle. From germline, CDR1 is SGHDN and CDR2 FVKESK. This CDR3 comprises 11 residues.

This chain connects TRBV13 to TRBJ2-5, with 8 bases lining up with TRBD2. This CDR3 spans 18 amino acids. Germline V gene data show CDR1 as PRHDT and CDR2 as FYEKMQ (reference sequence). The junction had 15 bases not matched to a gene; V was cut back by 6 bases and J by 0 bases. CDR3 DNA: TGTGCCAGCAGTAGCTTAGGAGCTCAGCGGGGGAACCAAGAGACCCAGTACTTC. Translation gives CASSSLGAQRGNQETQYF.

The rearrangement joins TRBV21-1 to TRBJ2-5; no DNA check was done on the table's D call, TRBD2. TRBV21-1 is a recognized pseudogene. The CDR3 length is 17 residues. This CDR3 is CASSKGAGTSFRETQYF. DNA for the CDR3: TGTGCCAGCAGCAAAGGAGCCGGGACTAGCTTCCGAGAGACCCAGTACTTC.